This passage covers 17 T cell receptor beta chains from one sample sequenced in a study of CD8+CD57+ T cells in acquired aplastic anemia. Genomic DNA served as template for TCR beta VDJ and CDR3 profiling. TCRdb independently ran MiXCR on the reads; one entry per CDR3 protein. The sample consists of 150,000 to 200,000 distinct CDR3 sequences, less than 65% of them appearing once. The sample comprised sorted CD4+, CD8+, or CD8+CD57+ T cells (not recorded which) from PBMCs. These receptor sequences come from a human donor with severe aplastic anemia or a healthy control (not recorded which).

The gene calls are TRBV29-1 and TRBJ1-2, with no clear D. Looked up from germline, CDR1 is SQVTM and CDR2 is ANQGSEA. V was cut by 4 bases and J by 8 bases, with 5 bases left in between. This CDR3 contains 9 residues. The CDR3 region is CSVVPGYTF. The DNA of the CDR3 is TGCAGCGTTGTCCCCGGCTACACCTTC.

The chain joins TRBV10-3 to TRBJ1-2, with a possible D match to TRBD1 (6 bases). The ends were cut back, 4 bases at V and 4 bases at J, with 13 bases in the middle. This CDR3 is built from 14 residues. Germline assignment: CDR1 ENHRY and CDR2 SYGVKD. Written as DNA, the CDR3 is TGTGCCATCAGTGGAACAGGGCTCTCCTATGGCTACACCTTC. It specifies CAISGTGLSYGYTF.

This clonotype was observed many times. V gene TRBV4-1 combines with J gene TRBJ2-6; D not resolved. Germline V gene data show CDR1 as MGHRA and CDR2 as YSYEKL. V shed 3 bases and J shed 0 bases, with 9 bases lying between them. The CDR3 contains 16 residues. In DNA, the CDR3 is TGCGCCAGCAGCCATAGCTCAGGCTCTGGGGCCAACGTCCTGACTTTC. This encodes CASSHSSGSGANVLTF.

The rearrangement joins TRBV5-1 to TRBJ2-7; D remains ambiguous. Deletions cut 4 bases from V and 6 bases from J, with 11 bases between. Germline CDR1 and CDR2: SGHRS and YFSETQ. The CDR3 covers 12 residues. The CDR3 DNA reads TGCGCCAGCAGCCTTCGGATGGGCGAGCAGTACTTC. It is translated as CASSLRMGEQYF.

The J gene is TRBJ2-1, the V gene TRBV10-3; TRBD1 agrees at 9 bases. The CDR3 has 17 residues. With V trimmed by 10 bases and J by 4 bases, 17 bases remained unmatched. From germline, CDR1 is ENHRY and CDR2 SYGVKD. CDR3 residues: CATRQGSGTGKYNEQFF. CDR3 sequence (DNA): TGTGCCACCAGGCAAGGGTCCGGGACAGGGAAATACAATGAGCAGTTCTTC.

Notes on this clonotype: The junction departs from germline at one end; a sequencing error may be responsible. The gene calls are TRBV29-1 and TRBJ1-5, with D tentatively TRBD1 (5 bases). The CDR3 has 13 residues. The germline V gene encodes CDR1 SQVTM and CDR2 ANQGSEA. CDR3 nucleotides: TGCAGCGTTTGGGGGACGAGCAACCAGCCCCAGCATTTT. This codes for CSVWGTSNQPQHF.

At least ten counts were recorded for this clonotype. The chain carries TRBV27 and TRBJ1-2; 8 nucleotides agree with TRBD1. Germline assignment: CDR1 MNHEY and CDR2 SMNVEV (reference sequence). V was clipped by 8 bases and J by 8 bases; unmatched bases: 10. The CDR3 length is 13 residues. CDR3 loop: CASGDRPGSGYTF. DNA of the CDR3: TGTGCCAGCGGGGACAGGCCCGGATCGGGCTACACCTTC.

The CDR3 spells CASSIRQGGNQPQHF. The CDR3 DNA follows: TGTGCCAGTAGTATAAGACAGGGTGGCAATCAGCCCCAGCATTTT. This chain joins TRBV19 and TRBJ1-5, with 7 bases matching TRBD1. V gave up 2 bases and J gave up 2 bases; unmatched junction bases: 3. CDR1 and CDR2 (germline): LNHDA, SQIVND (reference sequence). This CDR3 is 15 amino acids long.

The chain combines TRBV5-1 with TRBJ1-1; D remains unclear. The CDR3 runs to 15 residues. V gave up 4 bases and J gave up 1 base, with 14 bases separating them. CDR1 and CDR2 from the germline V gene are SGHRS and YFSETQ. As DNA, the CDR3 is TGCGCCAGCAGCGACGCTAGAGTGGGGAACACTGAAGCTTTCTTT. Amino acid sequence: CASSDARVGNTEAFF.

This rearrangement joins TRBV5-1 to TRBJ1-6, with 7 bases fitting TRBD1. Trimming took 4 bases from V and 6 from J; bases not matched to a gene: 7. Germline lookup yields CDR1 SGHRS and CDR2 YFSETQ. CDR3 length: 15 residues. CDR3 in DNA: TGCGCCAGCAGCCTCGCGGGGACAGTTAATTCACCCCTCCACTTT. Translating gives CASSLAGTVNSPLHF.

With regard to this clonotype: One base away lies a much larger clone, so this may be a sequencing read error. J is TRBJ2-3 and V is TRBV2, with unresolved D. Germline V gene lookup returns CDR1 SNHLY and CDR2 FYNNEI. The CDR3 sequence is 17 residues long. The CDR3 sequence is CASSYSGEGYSTDTRYF. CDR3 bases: TGTGCCAGCAGTTACTCGGGCGAAGGGTACAGCACAGATACGCGGTATTTT.

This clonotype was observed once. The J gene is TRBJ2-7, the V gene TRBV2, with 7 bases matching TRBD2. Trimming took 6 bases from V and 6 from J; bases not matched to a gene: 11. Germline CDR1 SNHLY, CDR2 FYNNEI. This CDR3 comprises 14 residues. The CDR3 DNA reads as TGTGCCAGCAGAATTTCGACTAGCCCGGGCGAGCAGTACTTC. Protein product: CASRISTSPGEQYF.

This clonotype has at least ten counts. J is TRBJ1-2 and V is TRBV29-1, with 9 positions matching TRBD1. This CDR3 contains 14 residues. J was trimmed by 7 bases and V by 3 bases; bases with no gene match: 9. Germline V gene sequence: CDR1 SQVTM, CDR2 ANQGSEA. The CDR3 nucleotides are TGCAGCGTTGACCCCGGGACAGGGTGGGCTGGCTACACCTTC. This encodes CSVDPGTGWAGYTF.

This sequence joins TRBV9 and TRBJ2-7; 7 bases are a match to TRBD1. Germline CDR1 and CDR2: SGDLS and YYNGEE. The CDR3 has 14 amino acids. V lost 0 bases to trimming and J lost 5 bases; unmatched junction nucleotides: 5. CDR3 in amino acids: CASSVERGQDEQYF. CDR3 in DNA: TGTGCCAGCAGCGTAGAAAGGGGGCAAGACGAGCAGTACTTC.

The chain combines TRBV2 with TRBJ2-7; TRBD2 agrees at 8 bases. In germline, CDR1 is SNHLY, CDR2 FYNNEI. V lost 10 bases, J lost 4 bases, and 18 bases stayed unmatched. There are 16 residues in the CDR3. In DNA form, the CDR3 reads TGTGCCACTTTGCTCGGGTGGGGACTAGACGGGTACGAGCAGTACTTC. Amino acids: CATLLGWGLDGYEQYF.

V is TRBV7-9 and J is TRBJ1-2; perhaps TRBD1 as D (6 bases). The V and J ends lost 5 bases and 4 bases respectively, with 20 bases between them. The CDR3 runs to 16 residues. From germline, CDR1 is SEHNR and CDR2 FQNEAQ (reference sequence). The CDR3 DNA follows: TGTGCCAGCAGCGAGGGGGGACAAAACATGGGCTATGGCTACACCTTC. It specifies CASSEGGQNMGYGYTF.

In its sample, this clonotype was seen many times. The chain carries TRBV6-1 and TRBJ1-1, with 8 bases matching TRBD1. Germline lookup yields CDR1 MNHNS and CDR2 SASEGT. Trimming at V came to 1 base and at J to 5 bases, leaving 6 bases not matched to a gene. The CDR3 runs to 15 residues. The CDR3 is CASSEGTGGGTEAFF. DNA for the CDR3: TGTGCCAGCAGTGAAGGTACAGGGGGAGGTACTGAAGCTTTCTTT.